The 9 T cell receptor beta chains listed next were all sequenced from one sample in a study of identical twins. TCRdb passed the 5' RACE reads through MiXCR, listing each CDR3 protein once. The repertoire holds 690,000 or so distinct CDR3 sequences, with around 8.6% as singletons. These data were also filed under a second study, of yellow fever vaccine responses in identical twins.

The sequenced material came from PBMCs. Receptors were obtained from a woman younger than 30 in good health.

This clonotype came up a few times. The V gene is TRBV29-1, the J gene TRBJ1-5; D possibly corresponds to TRBD1 (5 bases). V gave up 4 bases and J gave up 7 bases, with 11 bases separating them. The CDR3 runs 12 residues. Germline V gene data show CDR1 as SQVTM and CDR2 as ANQGSEA. Here the CDR3 reads CSVAGVGQPQHF. The CDR3 nucleotides read TGCAGCGTTGCGGGGGTGGGACAGCCCCAGCATTTT.

This clonotype has more than one count but fewer than ten. V is TRBV6-1 and J is TRBJ2-1, with 7 bases fitting TRBD2. The CDR3 is made up of 15 amino acids. V lost 5 bases and J lost 1; bases outside the gene matches: 5. The germline CDR1 and CDR2 sequences are MNHNS and SASEGT. Here the CDR3 DNA reads TGTGCCAGCAGTCGCCTTAGCGGGTCCTACAATGAGCAGTTCTTC. Translated: CASSRLSGSYNEQFF.

The rearrangement joins TRBV7-9 to TRBJ1-4; tentative D call: TRBD1 (5 bases). CDR1 and CDR2 from the germline V gene are SEHNR and FQNEAQ (reference sequence). The V end lost 4 bases, the J end lost 7 bases, and 16 bases lay between the germline ends. There are 15 residues in the CDR3. The CDR3 loop is CASSSPGTEIEKLFF. For the CDR3, the DNA is TGTGCCAGCAGCTCTCCCGGGACGGAGATTGAAAAACTGTTTTTT. The full variable domain, completed using reference TRBV7-9 and TRBJ1-4, is DTGVSQNPRHKITKRGQNVTFRCDPISEHNRLYWYRQTLGQGPEFLTYFQNEAQLEKSRLLSDRFSAERPKGSFSTLEIQRTEQGDSAMYLCASSSPGTEIEKLFFGSGTQLSVL.

The chain is built from TRBV5-1 and TRBJ2-7; 7 nucleotides align to TRBD1. The CDR3 runs 13 residues. Losses at the gene ends were 0 bases for V and 7 bases for J; bases not matched to a gene: 4. The germline V gene has CDR1 SGHRS and CDR2 YFSETQ. The CDR3, as DNA: TGCGCCAGCAGCTTGGGGGACAGACGGGAGCAGTACTTC. Translated, it gives CASSLGDRREQYF.

This clonotype was counted only a few times. The chain combines TRBV29-1 with TRBJ2-5, with D possibly being TRBD1 (6 bases). This CDR3 region has 15 residues. CDR1 and CDR2 from the germline V gene are SQVTM and ANQGSEA. Trimming took 1 base from V and 6 from J, leaving 18 bases between them. The CDR3 region is CSVEGDVRGGKTQYF. The CDR3, as DNA: TGCAGCGTTGAAGGGGATGTCAGGGGCGGTAAGACCCAGTACTTC. The entire variable domain, with the rest obtained from reference TRBV29-1 and TRBJ2-5, is as follows: SAVISQKPSRDICQRGTSLTIQCQVDSQVTMMFWYRQQPGQSLTLIATANQGSEATYESGFVIDKFPISRPNLTFSTLTVSNMSPEDSSIYLCSVEGDVRGGKTQYFGPGTRLLVL.

This clonotype showed up just a few times. The chain has TRBV5-1 and TRBJ2-1; 7 bases match TRBD2. V trimming: 4 bases; J trimming: 1 base; junction bases outside the gene matches: 8. Germline V gene data show CDR1 as SGHRS and CDR2 as YFSETQ. The CDR3 contains 16 residues. CDR3 amino acids: CASSPRAGDSYNEQFF. The CDR3 DNA is TGCGCCAGCAGCCCCCGCGCGGGGGATTCCTACAATGAGCAGTTCTTC.

V is TRBV2 and J is TRBJ2-7, with 7 bases matching TRBD1. The germline V gene has CDR1 SNHLY and CDR2 FYNNEI. The CDR3 contains 13 residues. Trimming at V came to 9 bases and at J to 0 bases, leaving 5 bases not matched to a gene. The CDR3 loop is CARGTESSYEQYF. The CDR3 nucleotides are TGTGCCAGGGGGACAGAGAGCTCCTACGAGCAGTACTTC.

This clonotype showed up just a few times. The chain uses TRBV24-1 and TRBJ2-7; D is uncertain. Germline CDR1 and CDR2: KGHDR and SFDVKD. Deletions cut 2 bases from V and 2 bases from J, with 3 bases between. This CDR3 spans 12 amino acids. The CDR3 protein is CATSDSTYEQYF. CDR3 sequence (DNA): TGTGCCACCAGTGATTCCACCTACGAGCAGTACTTC.

The rearrangement links TRBV12-3 or TRBV12-4 to TRBJ2-3, with 7 bases aligning to TRBD1. J was trimmed by 1 base and V by 2 bases; bases with no gene match: 3. The CDR3 covers 15 residues. The DNA for the CDR3 is TGTGCCAGCAGTTTATCCGGGACAGGCACAGATACGCAGTATTTT. It specifies CASSLSGTGTDTQYF.